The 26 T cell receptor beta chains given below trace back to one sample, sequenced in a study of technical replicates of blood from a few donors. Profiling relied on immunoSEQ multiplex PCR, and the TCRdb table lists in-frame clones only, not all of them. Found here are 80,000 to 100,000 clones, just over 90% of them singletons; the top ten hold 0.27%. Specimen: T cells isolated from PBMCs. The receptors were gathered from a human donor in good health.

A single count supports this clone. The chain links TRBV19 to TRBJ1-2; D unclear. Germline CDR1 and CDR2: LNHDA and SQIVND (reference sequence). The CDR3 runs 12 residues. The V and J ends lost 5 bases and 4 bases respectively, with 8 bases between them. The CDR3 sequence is CASSGPGYGYTF. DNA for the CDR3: TGTGCCAGTAGTGGGCCAGGCTATGGCTACACCTTC. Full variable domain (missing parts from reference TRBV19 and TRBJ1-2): DGGITQSPKYLFRKEGQNVTLSCEQNLNHDAMYWYRQDPGQGLRLIYYSQIVNDFQKGDIAEGYSVSREKKESFPLTVTSAQKNPTAFYLCASSGPGYGYTFGSGTRLTVV.

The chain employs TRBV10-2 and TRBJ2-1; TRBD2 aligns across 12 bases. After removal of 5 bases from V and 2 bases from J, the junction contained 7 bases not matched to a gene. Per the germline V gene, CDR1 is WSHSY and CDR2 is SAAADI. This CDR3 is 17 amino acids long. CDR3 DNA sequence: TGCGCCAGCAGTAGAACTAGCGGGAGGCCCCCCTACAATGAGCAGTTCTTC. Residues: CASSRTSGRPPYNEQFF.

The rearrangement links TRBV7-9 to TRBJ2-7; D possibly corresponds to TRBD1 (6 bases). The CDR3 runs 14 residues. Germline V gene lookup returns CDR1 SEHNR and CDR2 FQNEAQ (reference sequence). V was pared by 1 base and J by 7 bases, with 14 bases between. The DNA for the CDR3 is TGTGCCAGCAGCTTAGTACTTGGGGGCGATGAGCAGTACTTC. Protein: CASSLVLGGDEQYF.

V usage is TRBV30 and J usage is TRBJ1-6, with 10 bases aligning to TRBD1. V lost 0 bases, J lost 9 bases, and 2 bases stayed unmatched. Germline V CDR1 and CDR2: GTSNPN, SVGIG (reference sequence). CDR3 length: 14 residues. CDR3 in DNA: TGTGCCTGGAGTGTGACAGGGGGCGGTTCACCCCTCCACTTT. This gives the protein CAWSVTGGGSPLHF.

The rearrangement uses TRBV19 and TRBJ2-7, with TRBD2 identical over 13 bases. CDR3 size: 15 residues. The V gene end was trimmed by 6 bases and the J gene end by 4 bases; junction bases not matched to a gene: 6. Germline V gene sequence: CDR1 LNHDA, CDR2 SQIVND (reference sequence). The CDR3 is CASSERGLAGYEQYF. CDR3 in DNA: TGTGCCAGTAGCGAGAGGGGACTAGCGGGGTACGAGCAGTACTTC.

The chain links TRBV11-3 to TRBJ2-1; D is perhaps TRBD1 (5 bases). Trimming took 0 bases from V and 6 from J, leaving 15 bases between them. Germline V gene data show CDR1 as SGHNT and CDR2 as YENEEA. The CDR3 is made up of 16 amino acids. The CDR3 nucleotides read TGTGCCAGCAGCTTAGATTCCAGGGCACCCCGCAATGAGCAGTTCTTC. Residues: CASSLDSRAPRNEQFF.

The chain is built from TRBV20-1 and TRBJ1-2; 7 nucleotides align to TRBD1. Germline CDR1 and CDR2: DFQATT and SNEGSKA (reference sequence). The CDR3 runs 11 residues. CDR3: CRTRDRGRYTF. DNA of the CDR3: TGCAGAACCCGGGACAGAGGACGCTACACCTTC.

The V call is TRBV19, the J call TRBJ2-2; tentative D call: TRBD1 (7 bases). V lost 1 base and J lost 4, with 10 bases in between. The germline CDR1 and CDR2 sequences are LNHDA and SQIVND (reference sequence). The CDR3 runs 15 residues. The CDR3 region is CASSIAGGGTGELFF. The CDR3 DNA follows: TGTGCCAGTAGTATAGCAGGGGGAGGCACCGGGGAGCTGTTTTTT.

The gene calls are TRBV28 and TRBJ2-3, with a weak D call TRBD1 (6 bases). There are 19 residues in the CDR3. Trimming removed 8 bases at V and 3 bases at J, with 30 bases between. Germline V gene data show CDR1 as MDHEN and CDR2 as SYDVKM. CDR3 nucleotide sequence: TGTGCCAGCCTAAGGCCAGGGGTTTGGGGAGACGGAGGTACAGATACGCAGTATTTT. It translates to CASLRPGVWGDGGTDTQYF.

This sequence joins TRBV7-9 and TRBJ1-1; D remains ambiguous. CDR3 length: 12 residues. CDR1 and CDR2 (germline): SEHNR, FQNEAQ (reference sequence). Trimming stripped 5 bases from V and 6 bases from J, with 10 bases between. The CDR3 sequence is CASSGESAEAFF. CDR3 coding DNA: TGTGCCAGCAGCGGCGAGAGCGCTGAAGCTTTCTTT.

In DNA, the CDR3 is TGTGCCAGCAGTGAAGCAACTTATAGCGGGAGCTCCTACGAGCAGTACTTC. Translating it yields CASSEATYSGSSYEQYF. The V call is TRBV2, the J call TRBJ2-7; 9 nucleotides match TRBD2. V dropped 0 bases and J dropped 0; count of bases not matched to a gene: 6. CDR3 size: 17 residues. Germline V gene lookup returns CDR1 SNHLY and CDR2 FYNNEI.

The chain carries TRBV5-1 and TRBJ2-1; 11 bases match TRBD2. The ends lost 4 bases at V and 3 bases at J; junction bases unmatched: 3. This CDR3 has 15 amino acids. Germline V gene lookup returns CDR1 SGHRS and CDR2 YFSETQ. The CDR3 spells CASSVTSGIYNEQFF. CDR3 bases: TGCGCCAGCAGCGTGACTAGCGGGATCTACAATGAGCAGTTCTTC.

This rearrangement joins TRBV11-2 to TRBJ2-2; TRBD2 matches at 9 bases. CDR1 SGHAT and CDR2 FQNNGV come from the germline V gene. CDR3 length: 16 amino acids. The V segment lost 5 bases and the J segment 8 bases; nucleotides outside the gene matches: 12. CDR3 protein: CASSTLAGKKSGELFF. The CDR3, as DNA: TGTGCCAGCAGCACTCTAGCGGGAAAGAAATCGGGGGAGCTGTTTTTT.

CDR3 in DNA: TGTGCCTGGAAGGCGGTAGGATATACTGAAGCTTTCTTT. Protein: CAWKAVGYTEAFF. The chain links TRBV30 to TRBJ1-1; no clear D gene. This CDR3 comprises 13 residues. The ends were cut back, 4 bases at V and 5 bases at J, with 14 bases in the middle. Looked up from germline, CDR1 is GTSNPN and CDR2 is SVGIG (reference sequence).

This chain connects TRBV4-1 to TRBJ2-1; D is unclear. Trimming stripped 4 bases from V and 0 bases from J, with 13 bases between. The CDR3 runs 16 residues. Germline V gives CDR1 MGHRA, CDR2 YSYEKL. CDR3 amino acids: CASSPNSLSSYNEQFF. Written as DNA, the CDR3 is TGCGCCAGCAGCCCCAATTCTTTGAGCTCCTACAATGAGCAGTTCTTC.

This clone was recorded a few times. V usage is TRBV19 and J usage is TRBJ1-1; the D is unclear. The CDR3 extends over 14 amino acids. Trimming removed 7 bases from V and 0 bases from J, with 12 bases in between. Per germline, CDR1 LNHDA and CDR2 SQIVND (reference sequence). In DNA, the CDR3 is TGTGCCAGTACCCCCAGTTCGATGAACACTGAAGCTTTCTTT. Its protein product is CASTPSSMNTEAFF.

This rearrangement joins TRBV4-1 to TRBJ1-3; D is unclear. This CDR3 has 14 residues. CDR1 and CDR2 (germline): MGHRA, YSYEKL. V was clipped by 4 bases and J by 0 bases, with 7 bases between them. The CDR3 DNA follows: TGCGCCAGCAGCCGCCCGAGCTCTGGAAACACCATATATTTT. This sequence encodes CASSRPSSGNTIYF.

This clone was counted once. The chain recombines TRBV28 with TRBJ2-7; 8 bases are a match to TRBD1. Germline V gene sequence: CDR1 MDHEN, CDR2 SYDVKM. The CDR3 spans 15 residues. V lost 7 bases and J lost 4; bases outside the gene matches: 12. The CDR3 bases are TGTGCCAGCATCCCCTCTCCCCAGGGGGCATACGAGCAGTACTTC. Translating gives CASIPSPQGAYEQYF.

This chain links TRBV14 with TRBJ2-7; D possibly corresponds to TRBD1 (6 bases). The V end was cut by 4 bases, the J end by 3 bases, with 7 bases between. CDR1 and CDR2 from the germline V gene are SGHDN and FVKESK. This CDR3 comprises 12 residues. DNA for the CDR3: TGTGCCAGCAGCCCAGGGGTCTACGAGCAGTACTTC. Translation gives CASSPGVYEQYF.

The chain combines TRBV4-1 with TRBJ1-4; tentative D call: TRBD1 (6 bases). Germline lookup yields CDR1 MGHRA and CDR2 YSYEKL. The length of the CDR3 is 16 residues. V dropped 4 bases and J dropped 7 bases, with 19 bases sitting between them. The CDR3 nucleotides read TGCGCCAGCAGCCGACCAATGGACAGTGACGGTGAAAAACTGTTTTTT. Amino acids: CASSRPMDSDGEKLFF.

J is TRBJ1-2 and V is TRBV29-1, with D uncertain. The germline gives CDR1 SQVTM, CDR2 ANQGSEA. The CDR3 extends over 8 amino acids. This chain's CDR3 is CSSNGYTF. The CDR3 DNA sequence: TGCAGTTCCAATGGCTACACCTTC.

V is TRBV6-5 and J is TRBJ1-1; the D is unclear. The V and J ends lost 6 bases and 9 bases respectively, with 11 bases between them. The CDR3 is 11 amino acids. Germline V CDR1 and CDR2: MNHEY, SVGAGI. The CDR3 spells CASRGDTKAFF. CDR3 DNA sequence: TGTGCCAGCAGGGGCGATACCAAAGCTTTCTTT.

CDR3 residues: CASSQLIAGVRYEQYF. For the CDR3, the DNA is TGCGCCAGCAGCCAGTTGATAGCGGGAGTCAGATACGAGCAGTACTTC. The chain uses TRBV4-1 and TRBJ2-7; 9 bases line up with TRBD2. Losses at the gene ends were 3 bases for V and 4 bases for J; bases not matched to a gene: 10. The CDR3 is 16 residues long. CDR1 is MGHRA, CDR2 YSYEKL, per germline.

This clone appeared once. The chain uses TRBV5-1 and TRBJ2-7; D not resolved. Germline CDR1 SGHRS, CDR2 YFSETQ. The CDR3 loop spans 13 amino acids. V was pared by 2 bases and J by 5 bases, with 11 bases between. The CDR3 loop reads CASSFRESNEQYF. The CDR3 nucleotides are TGCGCCAGCAGCTTTAGAGAGTCGAACGAGCAGTACTTC.

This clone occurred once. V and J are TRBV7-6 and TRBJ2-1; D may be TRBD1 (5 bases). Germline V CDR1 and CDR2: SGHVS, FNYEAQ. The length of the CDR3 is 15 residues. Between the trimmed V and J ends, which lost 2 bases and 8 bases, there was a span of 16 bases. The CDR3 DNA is TGTGCCAGCAGCTTAACTGGGCAGGGTATCGATGAGCAGTTCTTC. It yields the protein CASSLTGQGIDEQFF.

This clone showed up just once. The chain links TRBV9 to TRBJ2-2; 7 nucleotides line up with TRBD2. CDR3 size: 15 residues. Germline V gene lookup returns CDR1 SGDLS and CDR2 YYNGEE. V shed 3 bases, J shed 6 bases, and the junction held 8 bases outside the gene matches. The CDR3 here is CASSGDGGGAGELFF. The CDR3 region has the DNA TGTGCCAGCAGCGGCGACGGTGGGGGGGCCGGGGAGCTGTTTTTT.